Below, one T cell receptor (beta chain) is given with its context. This clone was seen more than once but under ten times. Its cognate antigen has yet to be identified. No much larger clone is present one base from it, and per-base qualities are unavailable. From each donor, a single peripheral blood sample of around 120 mL on average was drawn into heparinised tubes. A BD FACSAria II and a panel including CD45RO, CCR7, CD25, CD127, CD95 and CD27 were used to sort naive, central memory, regulatory and stem cell-like memory CD4+ T cells. Purity was above 98% for every sorted population. PBMCs were isolated immediately by Lymphoprep density gradient centrifugation and stained directly without culture. So that batch effects would be minimized, each experiment stained and sorted samples in pairs, pairing one healthy donor with one patient. All of the isolated RNA was reverse transcribed with the High Capacity cDNA Reverse Transcription Kit, so expressed TCRB transcripts were sequenced. Deep immunoSEQ sequencing was performed on naive, central memory and regulatory T cell samples, with an average of around 3.4 million total reads per sample. Sorted cells were lysed in RLT buffer and RNA was extracted with DNase-treated RNeasy Micro or Mini kits, depending on cell number. To prevent cross-contamination, every cell subset was processed on its own, while patient and healthy donor samples were processed together. TCRB sequences were amplified from cDNA with the immunoSEQ multiplex PCR, producing 87-bp fragments spanning the CDR3 region. The amplicons were sequenced using the Illumina HiSeq platform. Processing in the source paper ran as follows. Synthetic template baselines were used to correct PCR bias computationally, reads within Hamming distance 2 were collapsed together, and singletons that could not be merged were discarded. Reads were aligned against IMGT so that V, D and J genes, CDR3 length and insertions or deletions at six rearrangement sites could be assigned. Within each subset, clonotype counts were normalized to the number of sorted cells before true diversity and Gini coefficients were calculated with the tcR R package. The overlap coefficient, calculated on TCRB nucleotide sequences, was used to measure repertoire sharing. Out-of-frame TCRB sequences from naive cells were analyzed as a proxy for the pre-selection repertoire. TCRdb took this table from immuneACCESS and kept in-frame rearrangements with V and J called. Such tables lack part of the clones; where checked against another copy, unresolved V genes explain under half of the gap, and the rest is unexplained. The DNA was the basis for D and trimming; V, J and clone size are from that table. The table for this sample lists 300,000 to 450,000 clones; around 12% of them were counted only once. About 0.01% of the sample rests with the top ten.

The data are from a study of beta chain features in type 1 diabetes (dated by TCRdb to about 2018). Regarding the study in general: No differences in mean age, gender distribution, total cell number or subset yield were found between patients and healthy donors. A total of 85 million to 110 million sorted cells were examined across all samples, and RNA yield correlated strongly with the number of cells per subset. In the study, TCRB repertoires of sorted circulating CD4+ T cell subsets from recently diagnosed type 1 diabetes patients were compared with those of matched healthy donors. Regulatory and stem cell-like memory subsets were obtained from only 8 patients and roughly 8 healthy donors, while naive and central memory subsets were obtained from all 30 or so donors.

CDR1 and CDR2 (ENHRY, SYGVKD) derive from the germline V gene. The CDR3 goes from the cysteine to the phenylalanine over 15 residues. Only the CDR3 region is kept as DNA, spanning 45 bases read in frame from base 1. Compared with germline, V lacks 8 bases and J lacks 8 bases; bases without a gene match: 14. General conclusions and limits of the study: Patients with type 1 diabetes made fewer insertions and deleted more nucleotides at VDJ recombination sites, implying thymic rearrangement abnormalities. PCR may preferentially amplify shorter templates, but because patient and control samples were amplified and corrected together, any resulting skew would affect both groups equally. The naive, central memory and regulatory TCRB repertoires appeared to resemble one another more closely among patients than among healthy donors. Sequencing cDNA rather than genomic DNA could over-represent highly expressing activated cells, although activation and CD3 levels did not differ between groups. HLA sub-analyses involved small numbers of individuals, so any influence of HLA type on TCRB rearrangement remained unresolved. In all four CD4+ subsets, TCRB CDR3 length was moderately but significantly shorter in type 1 diabetes patients.

The sequence was collected from a woman under 30 with type 1 diabetes. Material: naive CD4+ T cells from blood. What the cell subset or site label conveys for this sample: true naive CD4+ T cells. Here the chain combines TRBV10-3 and TRBJ1-4; 7 junctional bases match TRBD1. The CDR3 loop reads CAISPDREIREKLFF. DNA sequence: TGTGCCATCTCCCCCGACAGGGAGATTCGGGAAAAACTGTTTTTT.